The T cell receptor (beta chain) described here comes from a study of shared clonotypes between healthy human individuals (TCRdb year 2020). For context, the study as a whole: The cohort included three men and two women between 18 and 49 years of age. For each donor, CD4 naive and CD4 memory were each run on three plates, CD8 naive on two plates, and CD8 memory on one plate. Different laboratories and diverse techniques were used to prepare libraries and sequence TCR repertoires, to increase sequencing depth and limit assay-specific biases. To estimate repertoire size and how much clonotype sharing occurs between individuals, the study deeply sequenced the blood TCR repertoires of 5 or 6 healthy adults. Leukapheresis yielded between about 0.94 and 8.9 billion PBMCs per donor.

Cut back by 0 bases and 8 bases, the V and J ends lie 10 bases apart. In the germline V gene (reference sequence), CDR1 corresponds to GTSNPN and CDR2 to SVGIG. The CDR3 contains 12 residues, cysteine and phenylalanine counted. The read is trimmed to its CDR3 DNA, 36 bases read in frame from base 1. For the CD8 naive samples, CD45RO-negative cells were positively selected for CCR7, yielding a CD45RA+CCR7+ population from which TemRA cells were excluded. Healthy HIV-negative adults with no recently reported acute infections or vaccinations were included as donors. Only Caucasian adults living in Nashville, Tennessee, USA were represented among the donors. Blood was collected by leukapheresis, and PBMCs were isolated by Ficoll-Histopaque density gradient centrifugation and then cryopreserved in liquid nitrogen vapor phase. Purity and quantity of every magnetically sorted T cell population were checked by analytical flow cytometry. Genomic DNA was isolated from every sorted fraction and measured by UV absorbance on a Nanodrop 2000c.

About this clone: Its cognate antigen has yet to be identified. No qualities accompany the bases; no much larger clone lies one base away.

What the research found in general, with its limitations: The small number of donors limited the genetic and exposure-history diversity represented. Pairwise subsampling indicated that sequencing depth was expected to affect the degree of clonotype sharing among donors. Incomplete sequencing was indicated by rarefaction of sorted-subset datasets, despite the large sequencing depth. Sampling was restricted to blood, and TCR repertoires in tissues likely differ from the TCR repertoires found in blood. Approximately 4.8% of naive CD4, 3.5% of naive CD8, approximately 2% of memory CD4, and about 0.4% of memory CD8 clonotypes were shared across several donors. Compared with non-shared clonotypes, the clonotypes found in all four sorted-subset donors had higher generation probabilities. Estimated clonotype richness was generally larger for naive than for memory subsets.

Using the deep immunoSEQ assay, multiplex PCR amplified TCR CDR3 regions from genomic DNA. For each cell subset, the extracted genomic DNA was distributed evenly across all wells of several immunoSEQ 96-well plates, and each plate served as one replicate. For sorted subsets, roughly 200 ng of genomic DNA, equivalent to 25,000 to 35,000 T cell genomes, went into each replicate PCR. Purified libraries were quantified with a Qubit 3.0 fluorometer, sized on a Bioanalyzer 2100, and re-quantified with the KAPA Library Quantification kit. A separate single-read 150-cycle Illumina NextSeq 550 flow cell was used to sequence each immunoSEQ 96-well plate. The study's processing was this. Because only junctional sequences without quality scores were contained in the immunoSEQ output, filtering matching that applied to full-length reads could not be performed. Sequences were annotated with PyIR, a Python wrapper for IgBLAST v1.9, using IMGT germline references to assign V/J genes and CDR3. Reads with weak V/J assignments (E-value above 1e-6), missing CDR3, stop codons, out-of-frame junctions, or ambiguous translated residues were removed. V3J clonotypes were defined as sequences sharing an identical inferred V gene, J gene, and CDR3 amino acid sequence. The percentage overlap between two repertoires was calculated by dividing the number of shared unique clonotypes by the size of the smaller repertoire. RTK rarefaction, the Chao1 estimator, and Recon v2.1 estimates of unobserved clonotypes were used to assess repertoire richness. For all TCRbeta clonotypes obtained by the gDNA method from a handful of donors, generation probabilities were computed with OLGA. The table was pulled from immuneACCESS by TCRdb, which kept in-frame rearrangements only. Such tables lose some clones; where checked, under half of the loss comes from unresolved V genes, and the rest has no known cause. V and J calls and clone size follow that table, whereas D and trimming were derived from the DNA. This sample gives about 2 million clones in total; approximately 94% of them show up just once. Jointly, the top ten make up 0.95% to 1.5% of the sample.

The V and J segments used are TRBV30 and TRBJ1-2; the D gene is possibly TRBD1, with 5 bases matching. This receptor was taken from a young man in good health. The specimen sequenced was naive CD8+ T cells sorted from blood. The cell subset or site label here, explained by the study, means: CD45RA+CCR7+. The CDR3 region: CAWSVGGIGYTF. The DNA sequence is TGTGCCTGGAGTGTCGGGGGAATCGGCTACACCTTC.